Below, 19 T cell receptor beta chains from the same sample are listed, as sequenced in a study of blood T cells in healthy people across ages. A second PCR, run for about 6 to 12 cycles, used a sample-barcoded 5' primer plus a J-beta primer mix. MiXCR was run by TCRdb on the 5' RACE reads, yielding one entry per CDR3 protein. The table lists approximately 940,000 distinct CDR3 sequences, about 48% of them singletons. What was sequenced was blood. The receptors originated from a man under 40 in good health.

The chain uses TRBV15 and TRBJ1-2, with TRBD1 matching 8 bases. The germline gives CDR1 LNHNV, CDR2 YYDKDF (reference sequence). J gave up 4 bases and V 1 base, and 2 bases lay outside the gene matches. The CDR3 extends over 14 amino acids. The CDR3 DNA reads as TGTGCCACCAGCAGAGCCGGGACAGGCTATGGCTACACCTTC. Translating it yields CATSRAGTGYGYTF.

The rearrangement joins TRBV18 to TRBJ2-3, with 7 bases aligning to TRBD1. The CDR3 covers 15 residues. Looked up from germline, CDR1 is KGHSH and CDR2 is LQKENI. V dropped 3 bases and J dropped 6; count of bases not matched to a gene: 9. CDR3 DNA: TGTGCCAGCTCACCCCGACAGGGTGGAAGTGATACGCAGTATTTT. Translating gives CASSPRQGGSDTQYF.

The genes are TRBV27 and TRBJ2-1; D gene unclear. Trimming stripped 5 bases from V and 5 bases from J, with 16 bases between. The CDR3 runs to 15 residues. Per germline, CDR1 MNHEY and CDR2 SMNVEV (reference sequence). CDR3 in DNA: TGTGCCAGCAGTCCCGACACCGCGTCCCACAATGAGCAGTTCTTC. Residues: CASSPDTASHNEQFF.

A few counts support this clonotype. This rearrangement joins TRBV4-2 to TRBJ2-3; 8 nucleotides match TRBD2. J was trimmed by 0 bases and V by 6 bases; bases with no gene match: 11. In germline, CDR1 is LGHNA, CDR2 YNFKEQ. The CDR3 loop spans 17 amino acids. The CDR3 DNA sequence: TGTGCCAGCAGGTACTGTAGCGGGGAGATCAGCACAGATACGCAGTATTTT. Protein product: CASRYCSGEISTDTQYF.

This clonotype occurred once. CDR3 sequence reads: CASSFPSGGGSYEQYF. The CDR3 region has the DNA TGTGCCAGCAGTTTCCCGTCAGGGGGGGGTTCCTACGAGCAGTACTTC. The J gene is TRBJ2-7, the V gene TRBV27; D may correspond to TRBD1 or TRBD2 (7 bases each). The CDR3 consists of 16 residues. The V end lost 3 bases, the J end lost 1 base, and 16 bases lay between the germline ends. In germline, CDR1 is MNHEY, CDR2 SMNVEV (reference sequence).

This rearrangement joins TRBV11-3 to TRBJ2-5; TRBD1 matches at 9 bases. The DNA end is more similar to TRBJ2-7, so the J call may be wrong. Per germline, CDR1 SGHNT and CDR2 YENEEA. The CDR3 loop spans 15 amino acids. Written as DNA, the CDR3 is TGTGCCAGCACCCCTACAGGGGGCTTTTCCTACGAGCAGTACTTC. It codes for CASTPTGGFSYEQYF.

This clonotype turned up a few times. The CDR3 loop reads CSAGRKETQYF. The CDR3 coding sequence is TGCAGTGCTGGGAGAAAAGAGACCCAGTACTTC. The chain recombines TRBV20-1 with TRBJ2-5; weak D call: TRBD2 (5 bases). CDR3 length: 11 amino acids. CDR1 and CDR2 (germline): DFQATT, SNEGSKA (reference sequence). The V gene lost 5 bases and the J gene lost 3 bases, with 7 bases spanning the gap.

This clonotype has a count of ten or more. This rearrangement joins TRBV20-1 to TRBJ2-5, with 7 positions matching TRBD2. CDR3 size: 13 residues. J lost 6 bases, V lost 5 bases, and 9 bases had no gene match. Germline CDR1 and CDR2: DFQATT and SNEGSKA (reference sequence). This CDR3 is CSAAWGGTKTQYF. In DNA form, the CDR3 reads TGCAGTGCTGCCTGGGGGGGTACGAAGACCCAGTACTTC.

V gene TRBV19 combines with J gene TRBJ2-5; D is ambiguous. Trimming stripped 4 bases from V and 11 bases from J, with 17 bases between. The germline V gene has CDR1 LNHDA and CDR2 SQIVND (reference sequence). CDR3 length: 13 residues. The CDR3 here is CASSTPQYNEQYF. CDR3 DNA: TGTGCCAGTAGTACCCCGCAGTACAATGAGCAGTACTTC.

The J gene is TRBJ2-7, the V gene TRBV5-1; 7 positions match TRBD2. V shed 7 bases, J shed 7 bases, and the junction held 11 bases outside the gene matches. The CDR3 sequence is 13 residues long. Germline V gene sequence: CDR1 SGHRS, CDR2 YFSETQ. For the CDR3, the DNA is TGCGCCAGCTATAGCGGGCTCGACAATGAGCAGTACTTC. Its protein product is CASYSGLDNEQYF.

The genes are TRBV3-1 and TRBJ2-7; TRBD1 matches at 7 bases. The CDR3 covers 16 residues. V was pared by 3 bases and J by 6 bases, with 14 bases of the junction left unmatched. Germline V gives CDR1 LGHDT, CDR2 YNNKEL (reference sequence). The CDR3 region is CASSHYRTGQLPEQYF. The CDR3 DNA follows: TGTGCCAGCAGCCACTACCGAACGGGACAGCTTCCCGAGCAGTACTTC.

The CDR3 coding sequence is TGTGCCAGCAGCAGGGCCGAGCAGTACTTC. The encoded protein is CASSRAEQYF. The chain joins TRBV28 to TRBJ2-7; tentative D call: TRBD1 (5 bases). V was clipped by 6 bases and J by 6 bases, with 6 bases between them. There are 10 residues in the CDR3. The germline V gene encodes CDR1 MDHEN and CDR2 SYDVKM.

The V call is TRBV29-1, the J call TRBJ2-7; D not certain. This CDR3 spans 10 amino acids. Per the germline V gene, CDR1 is SQVTM and CDR2 is ANQGSEA. V gave up 4 bases and J gave up 5 bases, with 6 bases separating them. The CDR3 region is CSVVADEQYF. The DNA for the CDR3 is TGCAGCGTTGTAGCCGACGAGCAGTACTTC.

The chain recombines TRBV9 with TRBJ2-7, with a weak D call TRBD1 (5 bases). V was shortened by 0 bases and J by 2 bases, with 12 bases between the two germline ends. There are 15 residues in the CDR3. The germline gives CDR1 SGDLS, CDR2 YYNGEE. DNA for the CDR3: TGTGCCAGCAGCGTAGGTTTTGGGGCGGCCTACGAGCAGTACTTC. It yields the protein CASSVGFGAAYEQYF.

The table lists this clonotype with a few counts. The rearrangement uses TRBV25-1 and TRBJ2-7, with 10 bases matching TRBD1. Germline V gene lookup returns CDR1 MGHDK and CDR2 SYGVNS. This CDR3 contains 15 residues. The V segment lost 2 bases and the J segment 5 bases; nucleotides outside the gene matches: 6. In nucleotides, the CDR3 is TGTGCCAGCAGTGAACATGGCGGACAGGGGGACGAGCAGTACTTC. The encoded protein is CASSEHGGQGDEQYF.

This clonotype has only a few counts. A much larger clone differs from this one at a single base, so this may be a read error. V gene TRBV10-3 combines with J gene TRBJ2-7; D unclear. This CDR3 contains 13 residues. CDR1 is ENHRY and CDR2 is SYGVKD in the germline V gene. Deletions cut 4 bases from V and 7 bases from J, with 14 bases between. CDR3 DNA: TGTGCCATCAGTGGGTCGAACGGCATGGAGCAGTACTTC. Residues: CAISGSNGMEQYF.

This chain connects TRBV3-1 to TRBJ2-5; D might be TRBD1 (5 bases). V lost 0 bases and J lost 11, with 13 bases in between. The CDR3 covers 13 residues. Germline CDR1 and CDR2: LGHDT and YNNKEL (reference sequence). For the CDR3, the DNA is TGTGCCAGCAGCCAAGAACGGAGACAGAAGCAGTACTTC. Encoded protein: CASSQERRQKQYF.

This clonotype was observed at least ten times. The chain carries TRBV5-1 and TRBJ2-3, with 9 bases aligning to TRBD2. Germline V gene sequence: CDR1 SGHRS, CDR2 YFSETQ. V lost 4 bases and J lost 0; bases outside the gene matches: 12. The CDR3 extends over 18 amino acids. The CDR3 region is CASSPRFSGGASTDTQYF. In DNA, the CDR3 is TGCGCCAGCAGCCCCCGGTTTAGCGGGGGTGCTAGCACAGATACGCAGTATTTT.

The V and J genes are TRBV7-2 and TRBJ2-1; 9 nucleotides agree with TRBD1. This CDR3 contains 16 residues. The trim removed 5 bases at V and 5 bases at J, leaving 10 bases unmatched. Germline CDR1 and CDR2: SGHTA and FQGNSA. The DNA of the CDR3 is TGTGCCAGCAGCGTCGCGAAACAGGGGGCCAACAATGAGCAGTTCTTC. It yields the protein CASSVAKQGANNEQFF.